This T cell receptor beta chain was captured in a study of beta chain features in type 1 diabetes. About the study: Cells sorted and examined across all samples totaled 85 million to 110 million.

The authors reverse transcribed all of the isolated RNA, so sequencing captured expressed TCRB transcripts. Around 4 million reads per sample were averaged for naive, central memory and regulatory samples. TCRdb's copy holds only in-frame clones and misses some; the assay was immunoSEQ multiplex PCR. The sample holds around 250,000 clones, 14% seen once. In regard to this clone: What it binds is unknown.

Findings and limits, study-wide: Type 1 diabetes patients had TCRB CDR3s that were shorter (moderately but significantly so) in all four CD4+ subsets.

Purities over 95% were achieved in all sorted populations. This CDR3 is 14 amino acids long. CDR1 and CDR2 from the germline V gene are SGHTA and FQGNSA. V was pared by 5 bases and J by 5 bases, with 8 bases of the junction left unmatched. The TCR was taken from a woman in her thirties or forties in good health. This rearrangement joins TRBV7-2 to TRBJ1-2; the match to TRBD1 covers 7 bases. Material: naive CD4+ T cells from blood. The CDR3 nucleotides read TGTGCCAGCAGCACTCAGACAGGGACATATGGCTACACCTTC. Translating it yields CASSTQTGTYGYTF.